This TCR beta chain is drawn from a study of shared clonotypes between healthy human individuals. Study-wide results and limits: Limited genetic and exposure-history diversity came from having few donors. The sharing of 4.5% to 5% of naive CD4 clonotypes was seen across a handful of donors. The study's rarefaction showed incomplete sorted-subset sequencing despite large depth.

Per the germline V gene, CDR1 is SGHNT and CDR2 is YYREEE (reference sequence). V was pared by 0 bases and J by 2 bases, with 11 bases between. This CDR3 is 15 amino acids long. Details on this clone: Antigen: not known.

Per sorted-subset replicate PCR, input was 200 to 250 ng DNA, representing around 29,000 T cell genomes. Generated by immunoSEQ multiplex PCR, the TCRdb table keeps only in-frame clones and is missing some. The sample holds about 980,000 clones, 70% to 85% seen once. The rearrangement joins TRBV5-4 to TRBJ1-2, with a possible D match to TRBD1 (5 bases). The sequencing sample was made of memory CD4+ T cells sorted from blood. Subset defined: CD45RA-negative fraction. This receptor was obtained from a man aged 18 to 29 in good health. CDR3 protein: CASSLDGGGNYGYTF. For the CDR3, the DNA is TGTGCCAGCAGCTTGGACGGCGGGGGAAACTATGGCTACACCTTC.